This TCR beta chain comes out of a study of cytomegalovirus exposure and HLA in healthy donors. PCR was performed using 60 Vbeta and 13 Jbeta primers. This table comes from immunoSEQ multiplex PCR, and its TCRdb copy is limited to in-frame clones, with some not included. The sample has about 140,000 clones, under 80% seen once. The CDR3 spans 15 residues. Germline-derived CDR1 and CDR2 are LNHDA and SQIVND (reference sequence). With V trimmed by 5 bases and J by 2 bases, 8 bases remained unmatched. Points from the study as a whole: Clonal expansion was found to be greater in HLA-associated TCR beta chains than in equally common others in a later analysis.

As concerns this clone: Its target is unknown.

Everyone who donated was a healthy bone marrow donor. The TCR sequence derives from a male donor in good health and CMV-seronegative. This rearrangement joins TRBV19 to TRBJ1-1, with 7 bases identical to TRBD1. The sequenced material came from PBMCs. The CDR3 loop is CASSSTGESNTEAFF. CDR3 nucleotide sequence: TGTGCCAGTAGTTCAACAGGGGAAAGTAACACTGAAGCTTTCTTT.